Included here is one T cell receptor (beta chain) sequence, with context. The data derive from a study of blood T cell repertoires in COVID-19. Study-level information: Samples taken during acute and convalescent COVID-19 were collected in the United States, Italy and Spain. T cells, B-cell-depleted T cells, or PBMCs supplied cDNA or gDNA.

In terms of age and location, participants ranged from about 18 to 90 years and lived in roughly 22 US areas. There are 17 residues in the CDR3. Unmatched junction bases numbered 7, after V lost 3 bases and J lost 1 base. From germline, CDR1 is SGHRS and CDR2 YFSETQ. This table comes from immunoSEQ multiplex PCR, and its TCRdb copy is limited to in-frame clones, with some not included. Of 360,000 or so clones in the sample, roughly 80% were seen once. The V call is TRBV5-1, the J call TRBJ2-1; the match to TRBD2 covers 10 bases. This TCR came from a woman aged 50 to 60 who had recovered from COVID-19. Sample: PBMCs or T cells enriched from blood (not recorded which). DNA for the CDR3: TGCGCCAGCAGCTCTGGATTGACTAGCGGGTCCTACAATGAGCAGTTCTTC. It codes for CASSSGLTSGSYNEQFF.